The following is a T cell receptor (beta chain) sequence with its context. Its cognate antigen is unknown. This specimen comes from a study of OX40 agonist ivuxolimab in advanced cancers. Study-level background: Patients were treated with intravenous ivuxolimab, dosed at 0.01 to 10 mg/kg and infused every 2 weeks. A history of anti-PD-1, anti-PD-L1 or anti-CTLA-4 therapy was acceptable, and more than 30% had some.

Using immunoSEQ multiplex PCR, the repertoire was profiled, and TCRdb retains in-frame clones only, with some absent. The sample holds tens of thousands of clones, more than 85% seen once. Study conclusions and caveats: Nonresponders, in some cases, also had low normalized T-cell clonal expansion.

This CDR3 has 13 residues. CDR1 and CDR2 (germline): MNHEY, SVGAGI. Trimming cost V 6 bases and J 3 bases; bases outside gene matches: 4. Sequenced here: CD4+ or CD8+ T cells sorted from blood, sampled in a trial of the OX40 agonist ivuxolimab. The chain combines TRBV6-5 with TRBJ1-2, with 7 bases identical to TRBD1. The clonotype originates from an adult with an advanced solid tumor such as melanoma, head and neck, liver or kidney cancer. Here the CDR3 reads CASSDTGDYGYTF. The DNA of the CDR3 is TGTGCCAGCAGCGATACAGGGGACTATGGCTACACCTTC.